The present TCR beta chain was sequenced within a study of T cell changes during pregnancy in multiple sclerosis. This table comes from immunoSEQ multiplex PCR, and its TCRdb copy is limited to in-frame clones, with some not included. The sample has 75,000 to 85,000 clones, 93% seen once. Germline V gene data show CDR1 as SEHNR and CDR2 as FQNEAQ (reference sequence). The CDR3 sequence is 13 residues long. Trimming cost V 9 bases and J 3 bases, with 15 bases left between them. This clone has just a few counts. Material: peripheral blood, obtained in the second trimester of pregnancy. V and J are TRBV7-9 and TRBJ2-7; TRBD2 is a possible D gene (5 bases). The source of this sequence is a female donor with multiple sclerosis, enrolled in a pregnancy study. CDR3 DNA sequence: TGTGCCAGTAGTGGCGGGCAGTACTACGAGCAGTACTTC. Amino acids: CASSGGQYYEQYF.